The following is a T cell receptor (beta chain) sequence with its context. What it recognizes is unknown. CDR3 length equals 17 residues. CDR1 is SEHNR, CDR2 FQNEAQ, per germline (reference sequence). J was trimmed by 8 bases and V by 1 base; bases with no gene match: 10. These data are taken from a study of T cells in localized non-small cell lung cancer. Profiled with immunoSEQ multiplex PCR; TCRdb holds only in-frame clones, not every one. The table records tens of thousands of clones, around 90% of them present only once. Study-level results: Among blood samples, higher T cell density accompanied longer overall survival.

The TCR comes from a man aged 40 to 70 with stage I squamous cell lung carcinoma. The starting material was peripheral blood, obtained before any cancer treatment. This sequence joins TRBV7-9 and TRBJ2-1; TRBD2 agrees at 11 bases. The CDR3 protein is CASSLVANSGGADEQFF. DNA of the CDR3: TGTGCCAGCAGCTTAGTGGCGAATAGCGGGGGGGCGGATGAGCAGTTCTTC.